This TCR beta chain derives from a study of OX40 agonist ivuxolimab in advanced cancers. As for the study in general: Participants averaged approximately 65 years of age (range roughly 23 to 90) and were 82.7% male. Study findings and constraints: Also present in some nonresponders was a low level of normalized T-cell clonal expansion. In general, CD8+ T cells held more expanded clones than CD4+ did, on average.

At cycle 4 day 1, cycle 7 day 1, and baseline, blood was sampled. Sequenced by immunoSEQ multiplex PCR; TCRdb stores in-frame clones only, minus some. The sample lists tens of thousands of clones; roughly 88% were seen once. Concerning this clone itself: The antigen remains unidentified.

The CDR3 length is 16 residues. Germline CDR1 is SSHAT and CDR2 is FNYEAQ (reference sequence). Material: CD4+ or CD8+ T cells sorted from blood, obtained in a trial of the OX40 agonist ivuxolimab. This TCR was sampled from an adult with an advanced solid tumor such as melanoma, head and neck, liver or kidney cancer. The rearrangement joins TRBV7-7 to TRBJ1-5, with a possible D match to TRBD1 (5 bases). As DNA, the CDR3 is TGTGTTTCTCTCTCGGTCGGGGGGGTCGGCAATCAGCCCCAGCATTTT. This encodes CVSLSVGGVGNQPQHF.